This T cell receptor beta chain derives from a study of CD8 T cells in ankylosing spondylitis. Findings and limits, study-wide: What seemed typical of ankylosing spondylitis blood was a TCR beta motif built from under 10 highly homologous variants. It was reported that disease-linked clones were significantly enriched in matched ankylosing spondylitis synovial fluid. As for the disease-linked clones, they showed a CD8+ phenotype and occurred at relatively low frequencies in peripheral blood.

A quantitative 5'-RACE method, one with molecular barcodes, was used to make TCR beta libraries. TCRdb independently ran MiXCR on the 5' RACE reads; one entry per CDR3 protein. The data show hundreds of thousands of distinct CDR3 sequences, approximately 12% seen once. With regard to this clonotype: No antigen is known for it.

V trimming: 3 bases; J trimming: 3 bases; junction bases outside the gene matches: 5. This CDR3 has 15 amino acids. The V gene's germline CDR1 is DFQATT and CDR2 SNEGSKA (reference sequence). V gene TRBV20-1 combines with J gene TRBJ2-5; 12 nucleotides align to TRBD1. Material for sequencing was blood, either unsorted or a sorted T cell fraction (not recorded which). This receptor was taken from a male donor with ankylosing spondylitis. In DNA, the CDR3 is TGCAGTGCTAGGGGGGACAGGGGGCACGAAGAGACCCAGTACTTC. It codes for CSARGDRGHEETQYF.